A selection of T cell receptor beta chains follows, all from one sample in a study of cytomegalovirus exposure and HLA in healthy donors. Method: immunoSEQ multiplex PCR; TCRdb's copy keeps in-frame clones and lacks some. The table has 200,000 to 250,000 clones, around 80% seen once. The sample comprised PBMCs. Source of these receptors: a woman in her 40s in good health and CMV-seropositive. The CDR3 runs from the conserved cysteine through the conserved F or W. A D gene is named only where the DNA matches it firmly. Clone size, where shown, is once, few, many, or a class for clones that have expanded.

J gene,D gene,CDR3 length,clone size,V gene,CDR3 protein,CDR3 DNA
TRBJ2-2,-,17,few,TRBV4-1,CASSLMGDRLNTGELFF,TGCGCCAGCAGCCTAATGGGCGACAGGTTGAACACCGGGGAGCTGTTTTTT
TRBJ1-3,-,19,-,TRBV4-2,CASSQAGTSTIPSGNTIYF,TGTGCCAGCAGCCAAGCCGGGACTTCCACTATCCCCTCTGGAAACACCATATATTTT
TRBJ1-2,TRBD1,13,-,TRBV6-6,CASSRQGIYGYTF,TGTGCCAGCAGCAGACAGGGAATCTATGGCTACACCTTC
TRBJ2-3,TRBD2,15,-,TRBV5-1,CASRARGDFTDTQYF,TGCGCCAGCAGGGCGCGGGGGGATTTCACAGATACGCAGTATTTT
TRBJ2-7,TRBD2,17,-,TRBV11-2,CASSSGLAGGQLYEQYF,TGTGCCAGCAGCTCGGGACTAGCGGGAGGGCAACTCTACGAGCAGTACTTC
TRBJ1-1,-,14,-,TRBV18,CASSPGGARTEAFF,TGTGCCAGCTCACCGGGGGGGGCAAGAACTGAAGCTTTCTTT
TRBJ2-1,TRBD2,16,-,TRBV2,CASRTAGTSGYNEQFF,TGTGCCAGCAGGACGGCCGGGACTAGCGGCTACAATGAGCAGTTCTTC
TRBJ2-1,-,13,-,TRBV19,CASSMAGGQEQFF,TGTGCCAGTAGTATGGCCGGCGGGCAAGAGCAGTTCTTC
TRBJ1-1,-,15,-,TRBV10-2,CASSVAGGSWTEAFF,TGCGCCAGCAGTGTCGCGGGGGGGAGTTGGACTGAAGCTTTCTTT
TRBJ1-1,TRBD1,19,-,TRBV9,CASSGGNGQGRERVTEAFF,TGTGCCAGCAGCGGAGGGAATGGACAGGGCCGGGAGCGGGTGACTGAAGCTTTCTTT
TRBJ2-1,-,13,-,TRBV6-6,CASSYQGIHEQFF,TGTGCCAGCAGTTACCAGGGGATCCATGAGCAGTTCTTC
TRBJ2-2,-,14,-,TRBV10-3,CAISVESNTGELFF,TGTGCCATCAGTGTAGAGTCTAACACCGGGGAGCTGTTTTTT
TRBJ1-1,-,16,once,TRBV12-5,CASGLVVGRVFPEAFF,TGTGCTAGTGGTTTGGTAGTCGGCAGGGTCTTTCCTGAAGCTTTCTTT
TRBJ2-7,TRBD1,13,-,TRBV11-2,CASRGGGSYEQYF,TGTGCCAGCAGAGGGGGCGGATCCTACGAGCAGTACTTC
TRBJ1-2,TRBD1,13,-,TRBV7-3,CASSPQGAYGYTF,TGTGCCAGCAGTCCCCAGGGGGCTTATGGCTACACCTTC
TRBJ1-2,TRBD1,14,-,TRBV28,CASSSTGGSYGYTF,TGTGCCAGCAGTTCGACAGGGGGCAGCTATGGCTACACCTTC
TRBJ2-7,TRBD2,16,-,TRBV5-1,CASSLTGTSGTYEQYF,TGCGCCAGCAGCTTAACCGGGACTAGCGGCACCTACGAGCAGTACTTC
TRBJ2-1,-,13,-,TRBV11-2,CASSFGGYNEQFF,TGTGCCAGCAGCTTTGGAGGGTACAATGAGCAGTTCTTC
TRBJ2-2,TRBD2,13,-,TRBV25-1,CASRTSGNGELFF,TGTGCCAGCAGGACTAGCGGAAACGGGGAGCTGTTTTTT
TRBJ2-3,TRBD2,14,-,TRBV19,CASSIYPSGDTQYF,TGTGCCAGTAGTATATACCCTAGCGGAGATACGCAGTATTTT
TRBJ2-7,TRBD1,15,once,TRBV7-8,CASSSGDRVRYEQYF,TGTGCCAGCAGCTCCGGCGACAGGGTAAGGTACGAGCAGTACTTC
TRBJ2-4,TRBD2,18,-,TRBV7-2,CASSRTSGGDLAKNIQYF,TGTGCCAGCTCCAGGACTAGCGGGGGGGATCTAGCCAAAAACATTCAGTACTTC
TRBJ1-4,-,15,-,TRBV25-1,CASSESYRLNEKLFF,TGTGCCAGCAGTGAATCCTACAGGCTAAATGAAAAACTGTTTTTT
TRBJ2-7,TRBD1,14,-,TRBV5-1,CASSQGQGLYEQYF,TGCGCCAGCAGCCAGGGACAGGGGCTCTACGAGCAGTACTTC
TRBJ2-5,TRBD2,14,-,TRBV7-9,CASSEAGGGETQYF,TGTGCCAGCAGCGAGGCGGGGGGGGGAGAGACCCAGTACTTC
TRBJ1-6,-,16,-,TRBV6-6,CASSYSGGQFNSPLHF,TGTGCCAGCAGTTACAGTGGGGGCCAGTTCAATTCACCCCTCCACTTT
TRBJ2-5,-,13,few,TRBV9,CASSVRDGETQYF,TGTGCCAGCAGCGTCAGGGATGGGGAGACCCAGTACTTC
TRBJ2-2,-,16,-,TRBV5-1,CASSLRTALNTGELFF,TGCGCCAGCAGCTTACGGACAGCCCTGAACACCGGGGAGCTGTTTTTT
TRBJ2-7,TRBD1,15,-,TRBV27,CASSLFRDRPYEQYF,TGTGCCAGCAGTTTGTTCCGGGACAGGCCATACGAGCAGTACTTC
TRBJ2-7,TRBD1,14,-,TRBV9,CASSVARDRDEQYF,TGTGCCAGCAGCGTAGCTCGGGACAGGGACGAGCAGTACTTC
TRBJ1-4,-,12,-,TRBV2,CATEAGDEKLFF,TGTGCCACTGAGGCGGGGGATGAAAAACTGTTTTTT